These 15 T cell receptor beta chains originate from one sample sequenced in a study of T cell changes during pregnancy in multiple sclerosis. The assay was immunoSEQ multiplex PCR, and TCRdb's table has in-frame clones only and misses some. The table has 40,000 to 45,000 clones, about 88% seen once; the top ten hold 0.45% to 0.6%. Sequencing used CD4+ T cells from peripheral blood mononuclear cells, obtained in the first trimester of pregnancy. These TCRs come from a female donor with multiple sclerosis, enrolled in a pregnancy study.

The rearrangement joins TRBV30 to TRBJ1-2; D not resolved. Trimming took 2 bases from V and 4 from J, leaving 14 bases between them. Germline values: CDR1 GTSNPN, CDR2 SVGIG (reference sequence). The CDR3 covers 14 residues. Written as DNA, the CDR3 is TGTGCCTGGAGTCGGAGGACCCGGGGCTATGGCTACACCTTC. Its translation: CAWSRRTRGYGYTF.

The V gene is TRBV2, the J gene TRBJ1-4, with 7 bases matching TRBD1. After removal of 6 bases from V and 4 bases from J, the junction contained 8 bases not matched to a gene. The CDR3 contains 15 residues. Germline V gene data show CDR1 as SNHLY and CDR2 as FYNNEI. The CDR3 bases are TGTGCCAGCAGGGAACAGGGGTATGGTAATGAAAAACTGTTTTTT. Translating gives CASREQGYGNEKLFF.

The chain couples TRBV11-2 to TRBJ2-2; TRBD1 aligns across 8 bases. The V and J ends lost 5 bases and 5 bases, in that order; junction bases with no gene match: 1. Germline assignment: CDR1 SGHAT and CDR2 FQNNGV. The CDR3 runs 13 residues. Here the CDR3 reads CASSDRGTGELFF. The CDR3 DNA is TGTGCCAGCAGCGACAGGGGTACCGGGGAGCTGTTTTTT.

This CDR3 is CASSTGTGGQKLFF. The DNA for the CDR3 is TGTGCCAGCTCGACCGGGACAGGGGGACAGAAACTGTTTTTT. The rearrangement joins TRBV18 to TRBJ1-4; 11 nucleotides agree with TRBD1. Germline lookup yields CDR1 KGHSH and CDR2 LQKENI. J was trimmed by 11 bases and V by 6 bases; bases with no gene match: 8. The CDR3 spans 14 residues.

V gene TRBV5-5 combines with J gene TRBJ2-7; possible D gene TRBD1, 6 bases. Trimming shortened V by 5 bases and J by 0 bases, and 18 bases separated the two germline ends. CDR1 and CDR2 from the germline V gene are SGHKS and YYEKEE (reference sequence). CDR3 size: 16 residues. The CDR3 DNA reads TGTGCCAGCAGAAACAGCATGACAGGATCCTCCTACGAGCAGTACTTC. It translates to CASRNSMTGSSYEQYF.

The V gene is TRBV5-1, the J gene TRBJ1-4; tentative D call: TRBD1 (6 bases). This CDR3 has 14 amino acids. V lost 3 bases to trimming and J lost 5 bases, with 11 bases between them. CDR1 and CDR2 from the germline V gene are SGHRS and YFSETQ. The CDR3 nucleotides read TGCGCCAGCAGCTACGACAGGTTGAATGAAAAACTGTTTTTT. As protein: CASSYDRLNEKLFF.

The V call is TRBV19, the J call TRBJ2-2; 11 nucleotides line up with TRBD2. CDR1 and CDR2 from the germline V gene are LNHDA and SQIVND (reference sequence). CDR3 length: 17 amino acids. Trimming cost V 3 bases and J 3 bases; bases outside gene matches: 6. In DNA, the CDR3 is TGTGCCAGTAGTATTATACTAGCGGGGGCGGACACCGGGGAGCTGTTTTTT. This encodes CASSIILAGADTGELFF. The variable domain in full, completed from reference TRBV19 and TRBJ2-2, reads DGGITQSPKYLFRKEGQNVTLSCEQNLNHDAMYWYRQDPGQGLRLIYYSQIVNDFQKGDIAEGYSVSREKKESFPLTVTSAQKNPTAFYLCASSIILAGADTGELFFGEGSRLTVL.

The gene calls are TRBV21-1 and TRBJ2-3; the table's D call of TRBD2 was not tested on the DNA. TRBV21-1 is a recognized pseudogene. CDR3 size: 20 residues. CDR3 coding DNA: TGTGCCAGCAGCAAAAGATCGGGACTAGCGGGTCACCATAGCACAGATACGCAGTATTTT. It specifies CASSKRSGLAGHHSTDTQYF.

This chain uses TRBV18 with TRBJ2-5, with a possible D match to TRBD2 (5 bases). The CDR3 is 13 residues long. From germline, CDR1 is KGHSH and CDR2 LQKENI. Trimming left V 8 bases short and J 3 bases short, with 13 bases between. CDR3: CASLTSAEETQYF. CDR3 nucleotides: TGTGCCAGCCTAACTAGTGCTGAAGAGACCCAGTACTTC.

CDR3 sequence (DNA): TGTGCCAGCAGCCAAAAAGGACTAGCGGGTTCTTACAATGAGCAGTTCTTC. It yields the protein CASSQKGLAGSYNEQFF. This chain links TRBV14 with TRBJ2-1; TRBD2 matches 11 bases. V trimming: 2 bases; J trimming: 4 bases; junction bases outside the gene matches: 7. This CDR3 is 17 amino acids long. Germline V CDR1 and CDR2: SGHDN, FVKESK.

This chain joins TRBV18 and TRBJ2-6; D might be TRBD1 (5 bases). The germline V and J ends were trimmed by 0 bases and 2 bases, with 8 bases remaining between them. The CDR3 totals 16 residues. Germline assignment: CDR1 KGHSH and CDR2 LQKENI. CDR3 residues: CASSPPWGTGANVLTF. The CDR3 bases are TGTGCCAGCTCACCACCGTGGGGCACTGGGGCCAACGTCCTGACTTTC.

Notes on this clone: One end of the junction does not line up with germline, which may come from a read error. V usage is TRBV4-3 and J usage is TRBJ1-6; the D gene is possibly TRBD1 (5 bases). Germline loops: CDR1 LGHNA, CDR2 YSLEER. The CDR3 has 18 residues. The CDR3 sequence is CASSPASRQSSYNSPPHF. The CDR3 region has the DNA TGCGCCAGCAGCCCAGCATCCAGACAGAGCTCCTATAATTCACCCCCCCACTTT.

The gene calls are TRBV7-2 and TRBJ2-3; a weak D match, TRBD2 (6 bases). V lost 5 bases and J 10 bases, leaving 16 bases between the germline ends. The CDR3 spans 13 residues. The germline V gene encodes CDR1 SGHTA and CDR2 FQGNSA. CDR3 nucleotides: TGTGCCAGCAGCCCATCTAGCGAGTTACCGCAGTATTTT. Its protein product is CASSPSSELPQYF.

The gene calls are TRBV19 and TRBJ1-3; 7 positions match TRBD1. The germline V gene encodes CDR1 LNHDA and CDR2 SQIVND (reference sequence). This CDR3 contains 17 residues. With 8 bases clipped from V and 5 bases from J, the junction kept 18 bases outside the gene matches. CDR3 coding DNA: TGTGCCAGTGGGGGTGACAGGGCTCGGAAGTCGAGAAACACCATATATTTT. As protein: CASGGDRARKSRNTIYF. Full variable domain (missing parts from reference TRBV19 and TRBJ1-3): DGGITQSPKYLFRKEGQNVTLSCEQNLNHDAMYWYRQDPGQGLRLIYYSQIVNDFQKGDIAEGYSVSREKKESFPLTVTSAQKNPTAFYLCASGGDRARKSRNTIYFGEGSWLTVV.

In its sample, this clone was seen a few times. This chain connects TRBV5-1 to TRBJ1-1, with D unresolved. The CDR3 totals 14 residues. The germline CDR1 and CDR2 sequences are SGHRS and YFSETQ. V was pared by 1 base and J by 5 bases, with 12 bases between. CDR3 in DNA: TGCGCCAGCAGCTTGTCGAGGGCCTGGACTGAAGCTTTCTTT. The encoded protein is CASSLSRAWTEAFF. Supplemented by reference TRBV5-1 and TRBJ1-1, the full variable domain reads KAGVTQTPRYLIKTRGQQVTLSCSPISGHRSVSWYQQTPGQGLQFLFEYFSETQRNKGNFPGRFSGRQFSNSRSEMNVSTLELGDSALYLCASSLSRAWTEAFFGQGTRLTVV.